This entry describes one T cell receptor beta chain. Libraries were prepared by immunoSEQ multiplex PCR; TCRdb keeps only in-frame clonotypes and omits some of them. The sample contains roughly 2,300,000 clones, about nine tenths of which appear only once. The sample is drawn from a study of shared clonotypes between healthy human individuals. Study as a whole: CD4 naive cells filled three plates per donor, CD4 memory three, CD8 naive two and CD8 memory one.

The CDR3 contains 16 residues. Losses at the gene ends were 5 bases for V and 2 bases for J; bases not matched to a gene: 4. Germline V gene data show CDR1 as SGHTA and CDR2 as FQGTGA. V is TRBV7-3 and J is TRBJ2-2; 11 positions match TRBD2. The sample taken for sequencing was naive CD4+ T cells from PBMCs. Subset meaning: CD45RA+ positively selected. This TCR was recovered from a man aged 18-30 years in good health. Some clones in this sample may be carry-over from other donors' samples. CDR3 sequence: CASSRLAGGNTGELFF. The DNA for the CDR3 is TGTGCCAGCAGCCGCCTAGCGGGAGGAAACACCGGGGAGCTGTTTTTT.